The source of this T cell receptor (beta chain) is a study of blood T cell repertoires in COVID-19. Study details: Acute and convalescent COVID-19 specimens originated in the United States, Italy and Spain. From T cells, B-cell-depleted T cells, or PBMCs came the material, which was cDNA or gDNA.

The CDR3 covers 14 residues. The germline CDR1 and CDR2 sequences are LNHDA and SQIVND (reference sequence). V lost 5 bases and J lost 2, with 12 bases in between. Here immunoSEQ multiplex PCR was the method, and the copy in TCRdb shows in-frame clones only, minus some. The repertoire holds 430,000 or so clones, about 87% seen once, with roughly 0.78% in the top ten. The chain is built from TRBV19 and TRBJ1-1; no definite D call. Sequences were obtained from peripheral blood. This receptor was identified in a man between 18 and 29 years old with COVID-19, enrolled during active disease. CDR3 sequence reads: CASSLSWANTEAFF. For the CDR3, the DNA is TGTGCCAGTAGTCTATCCTGGGCAAACACTGAAGCTTTCTTT.